A selection of T cell receptor beta chains follows, all from one sample in a study of T cell responses to AZD1222 COVID-19 vaccine. Sequencing was performed with immunoSEQ multiplex PCR; in TCRdb, only in-frame clones are kept and a portion is missing. The sample consists of more than 110,000 clones, around 90% of them appearing once. Sequenced here: peripheral blood, sampled 28 days after the second AZD1222 dose. The receptor set was obtained from an adult who received the AZD1222 COVID-19 vaccine. Both conserved end residues are part of each CDR3. The D gene is left open where the match is weak. Some rows mark clone size as missing; the rest say once, few, many or name a class of expanded clone.

v_call	d_call	j_call	clone_size	cdr3_aa	cdr3_nt
TRBV7-2	NA	TRBJ1-5	NA	CASSSGQTSNQPQHF	TGTGCCAGCAGCTCAGGACAGACTAGCAATCAGCCCCAGCATTTT
TRBV7-7	TRBD2	TRBJ2-7	many	CASSQLGRLAADSYEQYF	TGTGCTAGCAGCCAGTTAGGGAGACTAGCGGCCGACTCCTACGAGCAGTACTTC
TRBV4-2	TRBD2	TRBJ2-1	NA	CASSQGTSGGDEQFF	TGTGCCAGCAGCCAGGGGACTAGCGGGGGGGATGAGCAGTTCTTC
TRBV7-3	NA	TRBJ1-1	NA	CASTLGSGTEAFF	TGTGCCAGCACCCTAGGTTCGGGCACTGAAGCTTTCTTT
TRBV6-5	NA	TRBJ1-5	NA	CASSSSTGNQPQHF	TGTGCCAGCAGTTCCTCCACAGGCAATCAGCCCCAGCATTTT
TRBV18	NA	TRBJ2-3	few	CASSTRTGIDTQYF	TGTGCCAGCTCAACGCGGACGGGGATAGATACGCAGTATTTT
TRBV3-1/TRBV3-2	NA	TRBJ2-7	NA	CASSQAVYEQYF	TGTGCCAGCAGCCAAGCGGTCTACGAGCAGTACTTC
TRBV12-3/TRBV12-4	NA	TRBJ1-2	NA	CASSLKLSYTF	TGTGCCAGCTCCCTAAAATTATCCTACACCTTC
TRBV18	NA	TRBJ2-7	NA	CASSPYSSYEQYF	TGTGCCAGCTCACCCTACAGCTCCTACGAGCAGTACTTC
TRBV6-5	NA	TRBJ2-7	once	CASSYGRSQEQYF	TGTGCCAGCAGTTATGGGAGGTCTCAAGAGCAGTACTTC
TRBV6-5	NA	TRBJ2-6	NA	CASSPEGTGANVLTF	TGTGCCAGCAGTCCCGAGGGAACTGGGGCCAACGTCCTGACTTTC
TRBV28	NA	TRBJ1-6	NA	CASSAGTISWYNSPLHF	TGTGCCAGCAGTGCCGGGACAATAAGCTGGTATAATTCACCCCTCCACTTT
TRBV30	NA	TRBJ1-2	NA	CAWGTVGIYGYTF	TGTGCCTGGGGAACGGTGGGGATCTATGGCTACACCTTC
TRBV2	NA	TRBJ2-1	NA	CASTPGEVVEQFF	TGTGCCAGCACGCCCGGGGAGGTGGTTGAGCAGTTCTTC
TRBV7-2	NA	TRBJ1-2	NA	CASSPLDPRTDYGYTF	TGTGCCAGCAGCCCACTCGACCCTCGAACGGACTATGGCTACACCTTC
TRBV30	NA	TRBJ1-3	NA	CAWSVWDAAVNPGNTIYF	TGTGCCTGGAGTGTTTGGGATGCGGCGGTGAATCCAGGAAACACCATATATTTT
TRBV4-1	TRBD1	TRBJ1-1	NA	CASSQGWGQGTTEAFF	TGCGCCAGCAGCCAAGGGTGGGGACAGGGGACCACTGAAGCTTTCTTT
TRBV2	NA	TRBJ2-2	NA	CASREAEPGELFF	TGTGCCAGCAGGGAGGCCGAGCCCGGGGAGCTGTTTTTT
TRBV6-5	NA	TRBJ1-1	NA	CASFRGMGNTEAFF	TGTGCCAGCTTTCGGGGGATGGGGAACACTGAAGCTTTCTTT
TRBV6-5	TRBD1	TRBJ1-2	NA	CASSSTGVHGYTF	TGTGCCAGCAGCTCGACAGGGGTCCATGGCTACACCTTC
TRBV7-9	NA	TRBJ2-6	NA	CASSSSGANVLTF	TGTGCCAGCAGTTCCTCTGGGGCCAACGTCCTGACTTTC
TRBV24-1	NA	TRBJ1-2	NA	CATSEGRFGGYTF	TGTGCCACCAGTGAAGGCAGGTTTGGGGGCTACACCTTC
TRBV28	NA	TRBJ1-5	NA	CASQNRAGQANQPQHF	TGTGCCAGCCAAAACCGGGCGGGGCAGGCCAATCAGCCCCAGCATTTT
TRBV5-6	NA	TRBJ2-2	NA	CASSWTWGRKAGELFF	TGTGCCAGCAGCTGGACATGGGGGCGCAAGGCCGGGGAGCTGTTTTTT
TRBV9	NA	TRBJ2-3	NA	CASSVGTRTSTDTQYF	TGTGCCAGCAGCGTGGGTACGCGGACTAGCACAGATACGCAGTATTTT
TRBV2	TRBD2	TRBJ2-5	NA	CASSAEAGGPETQYF	TGTGCCAGCAGTGCTGAAGCGGGGGGGCCTGAGACCCAGTACTTC